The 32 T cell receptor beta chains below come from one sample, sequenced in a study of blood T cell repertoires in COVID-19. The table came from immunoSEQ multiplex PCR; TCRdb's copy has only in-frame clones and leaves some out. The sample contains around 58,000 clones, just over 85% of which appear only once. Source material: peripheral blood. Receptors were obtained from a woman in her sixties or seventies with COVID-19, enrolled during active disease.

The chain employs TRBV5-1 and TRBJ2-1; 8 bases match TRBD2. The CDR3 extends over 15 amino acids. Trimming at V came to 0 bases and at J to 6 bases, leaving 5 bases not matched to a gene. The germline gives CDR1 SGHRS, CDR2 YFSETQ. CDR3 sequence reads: CASSLGTSKVNEQFF. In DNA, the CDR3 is TGCGCCAGCAGCTTGGGGACTAGCAAAGTCAATGAGCAGTTCTTC.

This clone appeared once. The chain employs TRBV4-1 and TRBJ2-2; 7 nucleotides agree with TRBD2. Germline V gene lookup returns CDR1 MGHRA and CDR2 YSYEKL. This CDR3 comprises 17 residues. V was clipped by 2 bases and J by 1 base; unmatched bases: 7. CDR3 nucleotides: TGCGCCAGCAGCCAACCTAGGGAGGGATTGAACACCGGGGAGCTGTTTTTT. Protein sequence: CASSQPREGLNTGELFF.

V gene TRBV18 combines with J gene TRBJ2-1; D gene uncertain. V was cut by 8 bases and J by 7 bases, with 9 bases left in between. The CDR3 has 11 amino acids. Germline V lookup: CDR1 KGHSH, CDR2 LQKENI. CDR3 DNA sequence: TGTGCCAGCCACCTGGAGAATGAGCAGTTCTTC. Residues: CASHLENEQFF. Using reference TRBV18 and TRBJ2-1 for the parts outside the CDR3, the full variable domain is NAGVMQNPRHLVRRRGQEARLRCSPMKGHSHVYWYRQLPEEGLKFMVYLQKENIIDESGMPKERFSAEFPKEGPSILRIQQVVRGDSAAYFCASHLENEQFFGPGTRLTVL.

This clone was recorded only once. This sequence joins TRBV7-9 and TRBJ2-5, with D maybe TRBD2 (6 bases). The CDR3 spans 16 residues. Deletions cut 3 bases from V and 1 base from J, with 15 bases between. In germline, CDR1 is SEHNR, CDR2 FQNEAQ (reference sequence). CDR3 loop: CASSFYDGGTQETQYF. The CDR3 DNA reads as TGTGCCAGCAGCTTTTATGACGGGGGAACCCAAGAGACCCAGTACTTC.

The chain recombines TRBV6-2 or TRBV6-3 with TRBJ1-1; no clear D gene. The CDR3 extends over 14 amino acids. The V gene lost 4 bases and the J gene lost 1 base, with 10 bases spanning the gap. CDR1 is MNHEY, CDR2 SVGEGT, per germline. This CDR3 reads CASSWRWQNTEAFF. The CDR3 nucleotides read TGTGCCAGCAGTTGGCGGTGGCAGAACACTGAAGCTTTCTTT.

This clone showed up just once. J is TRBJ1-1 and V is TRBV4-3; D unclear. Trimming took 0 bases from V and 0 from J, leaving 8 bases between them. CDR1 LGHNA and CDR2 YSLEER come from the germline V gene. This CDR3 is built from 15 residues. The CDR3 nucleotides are TGCGCCAGCAGCCAAGAGGCCGGGGTGAACACTGAAGCTTTCTTT. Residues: CASSQEAGVNTEAFF.

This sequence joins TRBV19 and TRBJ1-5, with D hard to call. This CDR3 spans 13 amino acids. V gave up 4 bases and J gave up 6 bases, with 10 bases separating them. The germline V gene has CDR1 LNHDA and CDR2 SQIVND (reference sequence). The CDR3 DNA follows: TGTGCCAGTAGTACCCCGGCGGGTCAGCCCCAGCATTTT. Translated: CASSTPAGQPQHF.

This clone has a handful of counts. The CDR3 region is CASSADRVNSPLHF. As DNA, the CDR3 is TGCGCCAGCAGCGCGGACAGGGTGAACTCACCCCTCCACTTT. The chain has TRBV5-1 and TRBJ1-6; 8 bases are a match to TRBD1. The V gene's germline CDR1 is SGHRS and CDR2 YFSETQ. The CDR3 has 14 residues. The V gene end was trimmed by 4 bases and the J gene end by 10 bases; junction bases not matched to a gene: 7.

The CDR3 DNA reads TGTGCCAGCAGTTACGCTCTCAGCGGCGCCTATAATTCACCCCTCCACTTT. Amino acids: CASSYALSGAYNSPLHF. The chain employs TRBV6-2 or TRBV6-3 and TRBJ1-6; no reliable D call. The germline gives CDR1 MNHEY, CDR2 SVGEGT. This CDR3 comprises 17 residues. Trimming cost V 2 bases and J 2 bases, with 13 bases left between them.

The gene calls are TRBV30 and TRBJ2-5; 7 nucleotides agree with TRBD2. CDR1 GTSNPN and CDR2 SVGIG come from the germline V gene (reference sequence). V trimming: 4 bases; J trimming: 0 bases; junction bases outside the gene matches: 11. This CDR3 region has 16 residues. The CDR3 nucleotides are TGTGCCTGGACTAAGGGGCCGGGGGGTAACCAAGAGACCCAGTACTTC. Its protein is CAWTKGPGGNQETQYF.

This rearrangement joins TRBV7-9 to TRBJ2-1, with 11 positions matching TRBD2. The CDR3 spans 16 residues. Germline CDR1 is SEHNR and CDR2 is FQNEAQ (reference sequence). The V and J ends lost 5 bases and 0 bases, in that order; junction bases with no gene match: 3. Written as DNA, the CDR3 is TGTGCCAGCAGCGTCACTAGCGGGAGCTCCTACAATGAGCAGTTCTTC. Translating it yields CASSVTSGSSYNEQFF.

In DNA form, the CDR3 reads TGCGCCAGCAGCTTCAGCGGGGGACCCTACAATGAGCAGTTCTTC. It encodes CASSFSGGPYNEQFF. The chain has TRBV5-1 and TRBJ2-1; 8 bases map to TRBD2. This CDR3 contains 15 residues. Per the germline V gene, CDR1 is SGHRS and CDR2 is YFSETQ. V lost 2 bases, J lost 2 bases, and 3 bases stayed unmatched.

CDR3 loop: CAWSVVLGLAGDNEQFF. CDR3 sequence (DNA): TGTGCCTGGAGTGTAGTCCTCGGACTAGCGGGAGACAATGAGCAGTTCTTC. The chain links TRBV30 to TRBJ2-1; 13 nucleotides match TRBD2. CDR1 is GTSNPN, CDR2 SVGIG, per germline (reference sequence). The V gene end was trimmed by 0 bases and the J gene end by 5 bases; junction bases not matched to a gene: 7. The CDR3 extends over 17 amino acids.

CDR3 in DNA: TGTGCCAGCAGCCAAGGAGAGTGGACTAGCGGGGACTCCTACAATGAGCAGTTCTTC. This translates into CASSQGEWTSGDSYNEQFF. The chain links TRBV3-1 (or the pseudogene TRBV3-2) to TRBJ2-1; 12 nucleotides align to TRBD2. Germline-derived CDR1 and CDR2 are LGHDT and YNNKEL (reference sequence). V shed 1 base and J 0 bases; nucleotides not matched to a gene: 7. This CDR3 spans 19 amino acids.

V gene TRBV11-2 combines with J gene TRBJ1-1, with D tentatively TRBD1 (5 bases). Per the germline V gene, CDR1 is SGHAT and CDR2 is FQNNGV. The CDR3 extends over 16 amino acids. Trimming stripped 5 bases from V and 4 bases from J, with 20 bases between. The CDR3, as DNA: TGTGCCAGCAGCCCTCAGAGCGGGGGGGTAGGCACTGAAGCTTTCTTT. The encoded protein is CASSPQSGGVGTEAFF.

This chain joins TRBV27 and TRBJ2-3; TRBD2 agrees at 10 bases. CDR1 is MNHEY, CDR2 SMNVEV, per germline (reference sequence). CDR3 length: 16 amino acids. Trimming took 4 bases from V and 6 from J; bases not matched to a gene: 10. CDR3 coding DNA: TGTGCCAGCAGTTGGCTAGCGGGAGCCCAGGCGGATACGCAGTATTTT. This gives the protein CASSWLAGAQADTQYF.

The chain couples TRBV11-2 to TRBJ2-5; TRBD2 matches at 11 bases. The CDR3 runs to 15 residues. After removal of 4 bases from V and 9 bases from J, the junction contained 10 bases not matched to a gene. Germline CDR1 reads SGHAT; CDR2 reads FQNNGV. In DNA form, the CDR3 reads TGTGCCAGCAGCTCTAGCGGGGGGCCGGTCTTGGCCCAGTACTTC. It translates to CASSSSGGPVLAQYF.

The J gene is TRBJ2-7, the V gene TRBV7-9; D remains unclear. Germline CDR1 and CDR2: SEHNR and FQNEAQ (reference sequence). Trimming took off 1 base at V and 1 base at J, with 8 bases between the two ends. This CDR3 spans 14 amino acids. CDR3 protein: CASSLVRRSYEQYF. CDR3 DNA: TGTGCCAGCAGCTTAGTACGGCGGTCCTACGAGCAGTACTTC.

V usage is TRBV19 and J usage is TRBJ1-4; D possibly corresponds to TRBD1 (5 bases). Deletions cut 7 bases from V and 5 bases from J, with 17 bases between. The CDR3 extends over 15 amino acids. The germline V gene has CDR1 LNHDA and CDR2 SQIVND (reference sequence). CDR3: CASIAGESDNEKLFF. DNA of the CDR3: TGTGCCAGTATAGCGGGGGAGTCCGACAATGAAAAACTGTTTTTT.

The CDR3, as DNA: TGTGCCAGCACGACAGGTTGGGGTGGGGCCAACGTCCTGACTTTC. It is translated as CASTTGWGGANVLTF. V usage is TRBV6-5 and J usage is TRBJ2-6; perhaps TRBD1 as D (6 bases). This CDR3 is built from 15 residues. Trimming pared 7 bases from V and 3 bases from J, leaving 13 bases between. Germline CDR1 reads MNHEY; CDR2 reads SVGAGI.

The DNA for the CDR3 is TGCGCCAGCAGTCAAGCGGGAGGTGTCAATGAGCAGTTCTTC. It is translated as CASSQAGGVNEQFF. The chain couples TRBV10-1 to TRBJ2-1; 9 nucleotides align to TRBD2. Germline V gives CDR1 WNHNN, CDR2 SYGVQD (reference sequence). After removal of 5 bases from V and 6 bases from J, the junction contained 5 bases not matched to a gene. The CDR3 sequence is 14 residues long.

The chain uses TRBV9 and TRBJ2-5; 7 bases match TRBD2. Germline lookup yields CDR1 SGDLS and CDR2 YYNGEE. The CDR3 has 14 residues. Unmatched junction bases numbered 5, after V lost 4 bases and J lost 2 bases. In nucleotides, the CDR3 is TGTGCCAGCAGCCCAGGGACTATACAAGAGACCCAGTACTTC. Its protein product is CASSPGTIQETQYF.

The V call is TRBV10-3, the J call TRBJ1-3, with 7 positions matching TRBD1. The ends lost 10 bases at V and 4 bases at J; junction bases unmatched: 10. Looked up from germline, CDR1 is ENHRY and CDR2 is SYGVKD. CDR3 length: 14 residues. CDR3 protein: CATTPRTGGNTIYF. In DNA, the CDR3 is TGTGCCACCACACCTCGGACAGGAGGAAACACCATATATTTT.

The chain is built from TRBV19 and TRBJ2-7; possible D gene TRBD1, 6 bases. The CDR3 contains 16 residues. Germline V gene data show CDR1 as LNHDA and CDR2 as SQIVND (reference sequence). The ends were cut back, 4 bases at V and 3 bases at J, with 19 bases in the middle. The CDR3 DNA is TGTGCCAGTAGTAAGGACAGTCCGCGTCTGTTCTACGAGCAGTACTTC. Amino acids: CASSKDSPRLFYEQYF.

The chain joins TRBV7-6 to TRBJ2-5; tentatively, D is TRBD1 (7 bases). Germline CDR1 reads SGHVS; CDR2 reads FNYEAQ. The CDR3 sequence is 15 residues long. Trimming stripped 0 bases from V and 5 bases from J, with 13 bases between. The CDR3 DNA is TGTGCCAGCAGCTTAGCAGGGGGCCGGGGGGAGACCCAGTACTTC. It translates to CASSLAGGRGETQYF.

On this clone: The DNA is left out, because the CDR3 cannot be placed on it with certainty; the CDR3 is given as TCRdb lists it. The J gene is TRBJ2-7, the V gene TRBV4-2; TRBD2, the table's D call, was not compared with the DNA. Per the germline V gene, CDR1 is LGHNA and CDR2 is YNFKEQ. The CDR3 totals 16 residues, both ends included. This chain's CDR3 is CASSQGFAGGSREEYF.

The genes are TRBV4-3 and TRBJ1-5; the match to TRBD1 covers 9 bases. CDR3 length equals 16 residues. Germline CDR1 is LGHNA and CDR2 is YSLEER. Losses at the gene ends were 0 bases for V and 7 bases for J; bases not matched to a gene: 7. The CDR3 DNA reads TGCGCCAGCAGCCAAGACGAACAGGGGGCGGACCAGCCCCAGCATTTT. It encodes CASSQDEQGADQPQHF.

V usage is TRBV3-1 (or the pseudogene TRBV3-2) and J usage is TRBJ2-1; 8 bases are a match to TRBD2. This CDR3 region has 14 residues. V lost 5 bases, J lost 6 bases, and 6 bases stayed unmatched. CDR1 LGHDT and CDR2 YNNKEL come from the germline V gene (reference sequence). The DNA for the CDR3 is TGTGCCAGCAGCTTTCCGGGACTAGGCAATGAGCAGTTCTTC. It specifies CASSFPGLGNEQFF.

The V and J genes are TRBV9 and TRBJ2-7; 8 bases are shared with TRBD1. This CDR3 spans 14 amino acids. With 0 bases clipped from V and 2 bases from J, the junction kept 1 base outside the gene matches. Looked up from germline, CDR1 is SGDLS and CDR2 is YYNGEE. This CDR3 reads CASSVGQGTYEQYF. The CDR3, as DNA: TGTGCCAGCAGCGTAGGACAGGGGACCTACGAGCAGTACTTC.

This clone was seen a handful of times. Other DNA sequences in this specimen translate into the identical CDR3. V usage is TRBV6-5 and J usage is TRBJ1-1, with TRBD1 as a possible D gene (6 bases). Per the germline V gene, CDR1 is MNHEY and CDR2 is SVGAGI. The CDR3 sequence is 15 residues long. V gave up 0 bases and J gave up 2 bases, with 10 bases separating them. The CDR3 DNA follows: TGTGCCAGCAGTTACTCGAACAGGGTTAACACTGAAGCTTTCTTT. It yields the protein CASSYSNRVNTEAFF.

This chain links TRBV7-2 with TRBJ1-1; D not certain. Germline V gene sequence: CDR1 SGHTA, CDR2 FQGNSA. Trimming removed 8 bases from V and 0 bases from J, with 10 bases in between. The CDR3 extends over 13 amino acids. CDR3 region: CASRTGVNTEAFF. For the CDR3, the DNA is TGTGCCAGCCGGACGGGAGTGAACACTGAAGCTTTCTTT.

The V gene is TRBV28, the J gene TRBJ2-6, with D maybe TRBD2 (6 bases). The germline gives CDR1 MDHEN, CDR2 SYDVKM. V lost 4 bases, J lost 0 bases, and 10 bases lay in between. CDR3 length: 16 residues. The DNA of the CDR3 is TGTGCCAGCAGTTGGGGGGAGAGCTCTGGGGCCAACGTCCTGACTTTC. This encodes CASSWGESSGANVLTF.